What follows are 19 T cell receptor beta chains derived from one specimen sequenced in a study of blood T cells in healthy people across ages. For the second PCR, which ran for about 6 to 12 cycles, a sample-barcoded 5' primer and a J-beta primer mix were used. One entry per CDR3 protein results from TCRdb running MiXCR on the 5' RACE reads. This sample has almost 550,000 distinct CDR3 sequences, with around 24% found just once. This sample also belongs to another study, concerning T cells of mothers and their children.

The sample was blood. The source of these receptors is a boy aged 5-17 years in good health.

The chain has TRBV7-2 and TRBJ2-5; TRBD2 matches 7 bases. CDR3 length: 17 residues. With V trimmed by 11 bases and J by 3 bases, 21 bases remained unmatched. CDR1 is SGHTA, CDR2 FQGNSA, per germline. The CDR3 sequence is CAPRYSIIYSGEETQYF. The CDR3 nucleotides read TGTGCCCCCCGGTACAGCATCATTTACAGCGGGGAAGAGACCCAGTACTTC. Combining the CDR3 with reference TRBV7-2 and TRBJ2-5 gives the whole variable domain GAGVSQSPSNKVTEKGKDVELRCDPISGHTALYWYRQSLGQGLEFLIYFQGNSAPDKSGLPSDRFSAERTGGSVSTLTIQRTQQEDSAVYLCAPRYSIIYSGEETQYFGPGTRLLVL.

Of note for this clonotype: Sequence at one end of the junction differs from germline and may be a read error. The V and J genes are TRBV9 and TRBJ2-5; D gene unclear. Germline lookup yields CDR1 SGDLS and CDR2 YYNGEE. The CDR3 extends over 13 amino acids. The CDR3 nucleotides are TGTGCCAGCAGCGTTAGATTGGGCTATGAGCAGCTCTTC. Its translation is CASSVRLGYEQLF.

This clonotype was counted a few times. Here the CDR3 DNA reads TGTGCCAGCAGTTTCTTACTAGTGAACCCTCAAGAGACCCAGTACTTC. Residues: CASSFLLVNPQETQYF. This chain uses TRBV28 with TRBJ2-5; the D gene is possibly TRBD2 (5 bases). Germline V lookup: CDR1 MDHEN, CDR2 SYDVKM. The CDR3 runs to 16 residues. V was cut by 3 bases and J by 2 bases, with 16 bases left in between.

The chain employs TRBV5-1 and TRBJ2-5, with D possibly matching TRBD2 (5 bases). The CDR3 is made up of 15 amino acids. Germline V gene sequence: CDR1 SGHRS, CDR2 YFSETQ. Trimming stripped 2 bases from V and 2 bases from J, with 13 bases between. The CDR3 sequence: CASSFRGNTQETQYF. The CDR3 DNA reads TGCGCCAGCAGCTTCCGGGGTAACACACAAGAGACCCAGTACTTC.

The V gene is TRBV7-6, the J gene TRBJ2-7; D might be TRBD2 (5 bases). The V gene's germline CDR1 is SGHVS and CDR2 FNYEAQ. With 5 bases removed from V and 3 bases from J, the gap between germline ends came to 20 bases. This CDR3 has 16 residues. The CDR3 is CASSPLAGPGDYEQYF. The CDR3 DNA reads TGTGCCAGCAGCCCTCTAGCTGGGCCAGGCGACTACGAGCAGTACTTC. Based on the CDR3 plus reference TRBV7-6 and TRBJ2-7, the full variable domain is GAGVSQSPRYKVTKRGQDVALRCDPISGHVSLYWYRQALGQGPEFLTYFNYEAQQDKSGLPNDRFSAERPEGSISTLTIQRTEQRDSAMYRCASSPLAGPGDYEQYFGPGTRLTVT.

The CDR3 loop reads CASGRTGVDTGELFF. CDR3 bases: TGCGCCAGCGGACGAACAGGGGTGGACACCGGGGAGCTGTTTTTT. The V and J genes are TRBV4-3 and TRBJ2-2; 7 nucleotides align to TRBD1. Germline CDR1 LGHNA, CDR2 YSLEER. The V segment lost 8 bases and the J segment 3 bases; nucleotides outside the gene matches: 9. The CDR3 is 15 residues long.

Here the CDR3 DNA reads TGTGCCAGCAGTACAGGGACAGGGAGGAGCAATCAGCCCCAGCATTTT. This encodes CASSTGTGRSNQPQHF. The chain carries TRBV6-4 and TRBJ1-5; 9 nucleotides align to TRBD1. V gave up 5 bases and J gave up 1 base; unmatched junction bases: 6. The CDR3 is 16 amino acids. The germline CDR1 and CDR2 sequences are MRHNA and SNTAGT.

V gene TRBV2 combines with J gene TRBJ1-1; TRBD1 might be the D (6 bases). CDR1 SNHLY and CDR2 FYNNEI come from the germline V gene. V lost 3 bases to trimming and J lost 3 bases, with 11 bases between them. The CDR3 runs 14 residues. This CDR3 is CASSEGHVDTEAFF. The CDR3 nucleotides are TGTGCCAGCAGTGAGGGACACGTCGACACTGAAGCTTTCTTT.

This clonotype was counted between two and nine times. A read error may produce the germline difference seen at one junction end. J is TRBJ2-1 and V is TRBV6-4, with 12 bases that match TRBD2. Germline V gene lookup returns CDR1 MRHNA and CDR2 SNTAGT. CDR3 length equals 16 residues. The DNA of the CDR3 is TGTGCCAGCAGTCGGACTAGCGGGGAGGGCTACAATAAGCAGTTCTTC. It yields the protein CASSRTSGEGYNKQFF.

This chain joins TRBV4-3 and TRBJ2-5, with D perhaps TRBD1 or TRBD2 (5 bases each). The V gene's germline CDR1 is LGHNA and CDR2 YSLEER. CDR3 length: 15 residues. Trimming cost V 8 bases and J 5 bases, with 21 bases left between them. The DNA of the CDR3 is TGCGCCAGCGGCCTCAGCAGGGTAGGGACGGAGACCCAGTACTTC. Translation gives CASGLSRVGTETQYF.

The chain is built from TRBV15 and TRBJ2-7; TRBD1 agrees at 10 bases. This CDR3 comprises 16 residues. Losses at the gene ends were 8 bases for V and 5 bases for J; bases not matched to a gene: 15. Germline CDR1 reads LNHNV; CDR2 reads YYDKDF (reference sequence). The CDR3 DNA follows: TGTGCCACCTCGACCTTCCGAGACAGGGGGCGAGACGAGCAGTACTTC. Translating it yields CATSTFRDRGRDEQYF.

The chain links TRBV7-9 to TRBJ2-5; 7 bases agree with TRBD2. Germline CDR1 and CDR2: SEHNR and FQNEAQ (reference sequence). The CDR3 extends over 13 amino acids. Trimming cost V 8 bases and J 0 bases; bases outside gene matches: 3. CDR3 nucleotide sequence: TGTGCCAGCGGTCTAGCGGACCAAGAGACCCAGTACTTC. Amino acid sequence: CASGLADQETQYF.

This clonotype was counted between two and nine times. The chain couples TRBV2 to TRBJ1-3, with D uncertain. CDR3 size: 12 residues. The ends were cut back, 9 bases at V and 0 bases at J, with 6 bases in the middle. Germline V gene lookup returns CDR1 SNHLY and CDR2 FYNNEI. The CDR3 nucleotides are TGTGCCAGGCGCAACTCTGGAAACACCATATATTTT. Translated: CARRNSGNTIYF.

This clonotype appeared a single time. V gene TRBV7-9 combines with J gene TRBJ1-1; D might be TRBD1 (5 bases). Germline loops: CDR1 SEHNR, CDR2 FQNEAQ (reference sequence). Trimming shortened V by 3 bases and J by 4 bases, and 12 bases separated the two germline ends. The CDR3 sequence is 14 residues long. The CDR3 sequence: CASSFRRDSTEAFF. The CDR3 bases are TGTGCCAGCAGCTTTAGACGGGACTCCACTGAAGCTTTCTTT. Together with reference TRBV7-9 and TRBJ1-1, the CDR3 gives the full variable domain: DTGVSQNPRHKITKRGQNVTFRCDPISEHNRLYWYRQTLGQGPEFLTYFQNEAQLEKSRLLSDRFSAERPKGSFSTLEIQRTEQGDSAMYLCASSFRRDSTEAFFGQGTRLTVV.

This clonotype was seen only a few times. The V call is TRBV28, the J call TRBJ1-4; tentative D call: TRBD1 (6 bases). Trimming removed 6 bases from V and 3 bases from J, with 11 bases in between. The CDR3 is 14 amino acids. The germline V gene encodes CDR1 MDHEN and CDR2 SYDVKM. In DNA, the CDR3 is TGTGCCAGCAGCCGGACAGCCTCTAATGAAAAACTGTTTTTT. It is translated as CASSRTASNEKLFF.

The V call is TRBV20-1, the J call TRBJ2-5; no firm D call. The J call may be faulty, since TRBJ2-7 better matches the DNA end. CDR1 and CDR2 (germline): DFQATT, SNEGSKA (reference sequence). The CDR3 runs to 11 residues. The CDR3 DNA reads as TGCAGTGCTAGAGCAGGCTACGAGCAGTACTTC. Translation gives CSARAGYEQYF.

V and J are TRBV6-2 or TRBV6-3 and TRBJ2-1; 9 bases match TRBD2. The CDR3 is 16 amino acids. Per germline, CDR1 MNHEY and CDR2 SVGEGT. Unmatched junction bases numbered 9, after V lost 5 bases and J lost 4 bases. CDR3 nucleotide sequence: TGTGCCAGCAGTACTTGGGCGGGAGGGCGGTACAATGAGCAGTTCTTC. Amino acids: CASSTWAGGRYNEQFF.

The rearrangement uses TRBV20-1 and TRBJ2-4; D ambiguous. CDR3 length equals 13 residues. Trimming removed 0 bases at V and 4 bases at J, with 7 bases between. Per the germline V gene, CDR1 is DFQATT and CDR2 is SNEGSKA (reference sequence). The CDR3 protein is CSARDRRKNIQYF. CDR3 nucleotides: TGCAGTGCTAGAGATCGGCGGAAAAACATTCAGTACTTC.

There are many counts of this clonotype. The rearrangement joins TRBV25-1 to TRBJ2-1; D uncertain. V was pared by 3 bases and J by 6 bases, with 3 bases between. The CDR3 contains 11 residues. Per germline, CDR1 MGHDK and CDR2 SYGVNS. In DNA form, the CDR3 reads TGTGCCAGCAGTGAGGTCAATGAGCAGTTCTTC. It translates to CASSEVNEQFF. The variable domain in full, with the rest retrieved from reference TRBV25-1 and TRBJ2-1, is EADIYQTPRYLVIGTGKKITLECSQTMGHDKMYWYQQDPGMELHLIHYSYGVNSTEKGDLSSESTVSRIRTEHFPLTLESARPSHTSQYLCASSEVNEQFFGPGTRLTVL.